The 24 T cell receptor beta chains listed next were all sequenced from one sample in a study of T cell clones after liver transplantation. TCRdb keeps only in-frame clones here, not all; method: immunoSEQ multiplex PCR. The sample includes roughly 73,000 clones, 80% of them seen just once. Sequenced here: CD4+ T cells from blood, sampled before liver transplant. These receptors all come from a human donor who received a liver transplant.

In nucleotides, the CDR3 is TGTGCCAGCAGCTTGAAAGGGAACTCCCCCGGGGAGCTGTTTTTT. It translates to CASSLKGNSPGELFF. V is TRBV5-4 and J is TRBJ2-2; D remains unclear. Trimming cost V 1 base and J 6 bases, with 13 bases left between them. CDR1 and CDR2 (germline): SGHNT, YYREEE (reference sequence). The CDR3 sequence is 15 residues long.

The chain recombines TRBV7-3 with TRBJ1-1; 7 bases fit TRBD1. This CDR3 is 14 amino acids long. With 5 bases clipped from V and 4 bases from J, the junction kept 7 bases outside the gene matches. Germline V gene data show CDR1 as SGHTA and CDR2 as FQGTGA. The CDR3 loop reads CASSVTGTVTEAFF. The CDR3 nucleotides are TGTGCCAGCAGCGTGACAGGGACGGTCACTGAAGCTTTCTTT.

This clone was detected a few times. The gene calls are TRBV5-1 and TRBJ2-6; perhaps TRBD2 as D (6 bases). From germline, CDR1 is SGHRS and CDR2 YFSETQ. With 4 bases removed from V and 0 bases from J, the gap between germline ends came to 14 bases. The CDR3 is made up of 17 amino acids. CDR3 protein: CASSRDSQSSGANVLTF. Here the CDR3 DNA reads TGCGCCAGCAGCAGGGACTCGCAGAGCTCTGGGGCCAACGTCCTGACTTTC.

This chain connects TRBV28 to TRBJ1-2; D is uncertain. Trimming shortened V by 3 bases and J by 2 bases, and 7 bases separated the two germline ends. The CDR3 runs 13 residues. Germline-derived CDR1 and CDR2 are MDHEN and SYDVKM. DNA for the CDR3: TGTGCCAGCAGTTTTTCACGCAACTATGGCTACACCTTC. Translated: CASSFSRNYGYTF.

The chain combines TRBV28 with TRBJ1-5; TRBD1 matches 8 bases. Germline V gene lookup returns CDR1 MDHEN and CDR2 SYDVKM. CDR3 size: 15 residues. The trim removed 10 bases at V and 6 bases at J, leaving 14 bases unmatched. DNA of the CDR3: TGTGCCACCAAGAAACAGGGGGACGCCGGTCAGCCCCAGCATTTT. This gives the protein CATKKQGDAGQPQHF.

The V gene is TRBV4-1, the J gene TRBJ2-2; D is unresolved. Germline V lookup: CDR1 MGHRA, CDR2 YSYEKL. V lost 0 bases and J lost 4, with 6 bases in between. CDR3 length equals 14 residues. The CDR3 DNA sequence: TGCGCCAGCAGCCAAGATGAAGGCACCGGGGAGCTGTTTTTT. Its protein is CASSQDEGTGELFF.

The chain is built from TRBV28 and TRBJ1-2, with D possibly matching TRBD1 (5 bases). Germline V lookup: CDR1 MDHEN, CDR2 SYDVKM. CDR3 size: 13 residues. The V and J ends lost 2 bases and 4 bases respectively, with 8 bases between them. CDR3 loop: CASSLQGGYGYTF. DNA for the CDR3: TGTGCCAGCAGTTTACAGGGCGGCTATGGCTACACCTTC.

The V call is TRBV11-2, the J call TRBJ1-3; 7 bases line up with TRBD1. This CDR3 has 16 residues. The V segment lost 5 bases and the J segment 0 bases; nucleotides outside the gene matches: 7. Germline CDR1 and CDR2: SGHAT and FQNNGV. DNA of the CDR3: TGTGCCAGCAGCCCGGGACAGAGGCCCTCTGGAAACACCATATATTTT. It is translated as CASSPGQRPSGNTIYF.

The J gene is TRBJ2-7, the V gene TRBV19; TRBD1 is a possible D gene (6 bases). Germline CDR1 reads LNHDA; CDR2 reads SQIVND (reference sequence). The CDR3 contains 13 residues. Trimming stripped 8 bases from V and 2 bases from J, with 13 bases between. The CDR3, as DNA: TGTGCCAGTGGGGAGACAGGCACCTACGAGCAGTACTTC. It yields the protein CASGETGTYEQYF.

This rearrangement joins TRBV5-1 to TRBJ1-2; TRBD1 matches 9 bases. The CDR3 is made up of 14 amino acids. Germline CDR1 and CDR2: SGHRS and YFSETQ. Losses at the gene ends were 0 bases for V and 3 bases for J; bases not matched to a gene: 0. Here the CDR3 DNA reads TGCGCCAGCAGCTTGGGGGACAGGGACTATGGCTACACCTTC. Protein: CASSLGDRDYGYTF.

The chain links TRBV28 to TRBJ2-3, with 7 bases that match TRBD1. Trimming removed 5 bases from V and 2 bases from J; junction bases left unmatched: 7. This CDR3 is built from 15 residues. Germline V gene data show CDR1 as MDHEN and CDR2 as SYDVKM. The CDR3 loop is CASSTWTGFTDTQYF. The CDR3 DNA is TGTGCCAGCAGTACGTGGACAGGCTTCACAGATACGCAGTATTTT.

The gene calls are TRBV11-2 and TRBJ2-2; D is possibly TRBD1 or TRBD2 (5 bases each). CDR3 length equals 17 residues. V was trimmed by 4 bases and J by 7 bases, leaving 22 bases between them. Germline V gene sequence: CDR1 SGHAT, CDR2 FQNNGV. The CDR3 protein is CASSSLRGSGGNGELFF. Written as DNA, the CDR3 is TGTGCCAGCAGCTCCCTTCGCGGTAGTGGGGGAAACGGGGAGCTGTTTTTT.

The genes are TRBV15 and TRBJ1-4, with a weak D call TRBD1 (6 bases). Germline CDR1 LNHNV, CDR2 YYDKDF (reference sequence). The CDR3 length is 19 residues. The ends were cut back, 0 bases at V and 0 bases at J, with 17 bases in the middle. As DNA, the CDR3 is TGTGCCACCAGCAGAGATGGGATCCGACAGGCCGCAACTAATGAAAAACTGTTTTTT. Amino acids: CATSRDGIRQAATNEKLFF.

This chain links TRBV20-1 with TRBJ1-1; D is unresolved. This CDR3 is 11 amino acids long. V lost 5 bases, J lost 1 base, and 5 bases lay in between. Germline V gene data show CDR1 as DFQATT and CDR2 as SNEGSKA (reference sequence). The DNA for the CDR3 is TGCAGTGCTTGCGCGAACACTGAAGCTTTCTTT. Encoded protein: CSACANTEAFF.

The chain joins TRBV5-1 to TRBJ1-5, with 7 positions matching TRBD1. V was clipped by 9 bases and J by 6 bases; unmatched bases: 9. Germline-derived CDR1 and CDR2 are SGHRS and YFSETQ. There are 13 residues in the CDR3. CDR3 coding DNA: TGCGCCACCTCCTTCGACAGGGTTCAGCCCCAGCATTTT. Translating gives CATSFDRVQPQHF.

The chain uses TRBV28 and TRBJ1-4; D may be TRBD1 (5 bases). Germline lookup yields CDR1 MDHEN and CDR2 SYDVKM. The length of the CDR3 is 13 residues. Deletions cut 8 bases from V and 1 base from J, with 8 bases between. CDR3 bases: TGTGCCAGCGGGGGGGGAACTAATGAAAAACTGTTTTTT. This codes for CASGGGTNEKLFF.

The chain uses TRBV28 and TRBJ2-3; 7 nucleotides align to TRBD2. The CDR3 loop spans 16 amino acids. Germline V lookup: CDR1 MDHEN, CDR2 SYDVKM. The V and J ends lost 5 bases and 0 bases, in that order; junction bases with no gene match: 8. CDR3 DNA sequence: TGTGCCAGCAGTAGGGGAGGGCCCTTTAGCACAGATACGCAGTATTTT. Its protein is CASSRGGPFSTDTQYF.

The J gene is TRBJ1-1, the V gene TRBV2; a possible D gene is TRBD1 (5 bases). CDR1 is SNHLY, CDR2 FYNNEI, per germline. The CDR3 has 14 residues. V was clipped by 7 bases and J by 8 bases, with 20 bases between them. The CDR3 reads CASTTPNGGAEAFF. Here the CDR3 DNA reads TGTGCCAGCACGACACCTAACGGGGGTGCGGAAGCTTTCTTT.

The chain carries TRBV10-3 and TRBJ2-1; D unresolved. CDR3 size: 13 residues. Per the germline V gene, CDR1 is ENHRY and CDR2 is SYGVKD. Trimming took 2 bases from V and 7 from J, leaving 9 bases between them. CDR3 in DNA: TGTGCCATCAGTGAGCGGACGGATAATGAGCAGTTCTTC. Protein product: CAISERTDNEQFF.

The genes are TRBV6-4 and TRBJ1-1; no definite D call. Germline V gives CDR1 MRHNA, CDR2 SNTAGT. The CDR3 extends over 13 amino acids. Trimming took 6 bases from V and 2 from J, leaving 10 bases between them. The CDR3 sequence is CASRTEANTEAFF. CDR3 nucleotides: TGTGCCAGCAGGACGGAAGCAAACACTGAAGCTTTCTTT.

The gene calls are TRBV5-1 and TRBJ1-4; D possibly corresponds to TRBD1 (5 bases). The germline V and J ends were trimmed by 3 bases and 8 bases, with 14 bases remaining between them. The CDR3 has 14 residues. CDR1 SGHRS and CDR2 YFSETQ come from the germline V gene. The CDR3 coding sequence is TGCGCCAGCAGCTCCCGGGACCAGAAGGAAAAACTGTTTTTT. Protein: CASSSRDQKEKLFF.

This clone showed up just a few times. The rearrangement uses TRBV5-6 and TRBJ1-5; D unclear. Trimming pared 4 bases from V and 3 bases from J, leaving 14 bases between. This CDR3 contains 15 residues. From germline, CDR1 is SGHDT and CDR2 YYEEEE. The CDR3 nucleotides read TGTGCCAGCAGCCGGTGGGGAGACATCAATCAGCCCCAGCATTTT. It specifies CASSRWGDINQPQHF.

The chain carries TRBV6-1 and TRBJ1-5, with D tentatively TRBD1 (6 bases). Germline V gene data show CDR1 as MNHNS and CDR2 as SASEGT. Between the trimmed V and J ends, which lost 8 bases and 0 bases, there was a span of 8 bases. The CDR3 has 13 amino acids. The chain's CDR3 is CASGTNSNQPQHF. For the CDR3, the DNA is TGTGCCAGCGGGACAAATAGCAATCAGCCCCAGCATTTT.

The chain links TRBV7-9 to TRBJ2-5; 10 nucleotides line up with TRBD1. V was clipped by 5 bases and J by 3 bases; unmatched bases: 6. There are 15 residues in the CDR3. Germline CDR1 is SEHNR and CDR2 is FQNEAQ (reference sequence). The CDR3: CASSTGTGAEETQYF. CDR3 bases: TGTGCCAGCAGCACGGGGACAGGGGCCGAAGAGACCCAGTACTTC.